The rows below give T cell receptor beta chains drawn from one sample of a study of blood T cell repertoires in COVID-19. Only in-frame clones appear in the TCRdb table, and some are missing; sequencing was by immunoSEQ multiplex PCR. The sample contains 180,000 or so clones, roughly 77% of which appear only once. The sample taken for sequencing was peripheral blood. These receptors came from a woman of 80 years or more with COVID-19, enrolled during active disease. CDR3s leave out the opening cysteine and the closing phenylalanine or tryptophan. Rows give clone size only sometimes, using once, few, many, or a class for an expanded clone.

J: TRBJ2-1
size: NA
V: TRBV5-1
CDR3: ASSLDLRLAGSSYNEQF

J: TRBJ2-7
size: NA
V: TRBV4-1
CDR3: ASGSGASGNEQY

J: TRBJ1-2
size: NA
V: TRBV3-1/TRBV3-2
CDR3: ASSRRQIVLNNYGYT

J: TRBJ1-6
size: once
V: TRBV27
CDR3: ASSLSGQDNSPLH

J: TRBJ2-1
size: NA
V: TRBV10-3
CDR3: AISEPKVREKF

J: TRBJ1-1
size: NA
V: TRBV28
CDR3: ASSRRVFDTEAF

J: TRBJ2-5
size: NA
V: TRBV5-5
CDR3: ASRPTIQETQY

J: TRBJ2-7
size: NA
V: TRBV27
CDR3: ASRTSGSYEQY

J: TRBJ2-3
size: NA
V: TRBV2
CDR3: ASTGGGTDTQY

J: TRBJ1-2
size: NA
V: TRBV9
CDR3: ASASGGGSNYGYT

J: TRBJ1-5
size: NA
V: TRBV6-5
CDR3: ASRGTGVNQPQH

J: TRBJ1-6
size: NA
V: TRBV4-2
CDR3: ASSQPGGGNSPLH

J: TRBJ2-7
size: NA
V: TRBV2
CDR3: ASRLGTGATEQY

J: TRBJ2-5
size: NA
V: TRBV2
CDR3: ASSPGLLDRGETQY

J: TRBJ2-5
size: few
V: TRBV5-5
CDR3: ASSPLGGTETQY

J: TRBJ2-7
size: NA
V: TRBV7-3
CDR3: ASSLSGGVNEQY

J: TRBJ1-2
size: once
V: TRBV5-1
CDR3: ASSWYGTVNGYT

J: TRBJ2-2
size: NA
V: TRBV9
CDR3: ASSVRRAGGTGELF

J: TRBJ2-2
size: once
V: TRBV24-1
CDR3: ATSYSGGNTGELF

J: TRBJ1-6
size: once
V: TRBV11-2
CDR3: ASSSTDGDSPLH

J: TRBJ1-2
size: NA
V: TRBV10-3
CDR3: AISPTTTGDYGYT

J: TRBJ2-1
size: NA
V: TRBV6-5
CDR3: ATGRRPDSINEQF

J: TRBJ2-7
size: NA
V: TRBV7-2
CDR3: ASSRAGPANEQY

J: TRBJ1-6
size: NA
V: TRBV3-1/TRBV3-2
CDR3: ASSQDTAINSPLH

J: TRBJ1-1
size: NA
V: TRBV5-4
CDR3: ASSWDRGEAF

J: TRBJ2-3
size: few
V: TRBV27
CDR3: ASSPTSTDTQY

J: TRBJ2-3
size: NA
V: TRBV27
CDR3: ASSLSPTSDTQY

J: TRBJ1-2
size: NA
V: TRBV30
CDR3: AVGRTGWIGYT

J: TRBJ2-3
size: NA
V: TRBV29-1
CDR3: SVRASADTQY